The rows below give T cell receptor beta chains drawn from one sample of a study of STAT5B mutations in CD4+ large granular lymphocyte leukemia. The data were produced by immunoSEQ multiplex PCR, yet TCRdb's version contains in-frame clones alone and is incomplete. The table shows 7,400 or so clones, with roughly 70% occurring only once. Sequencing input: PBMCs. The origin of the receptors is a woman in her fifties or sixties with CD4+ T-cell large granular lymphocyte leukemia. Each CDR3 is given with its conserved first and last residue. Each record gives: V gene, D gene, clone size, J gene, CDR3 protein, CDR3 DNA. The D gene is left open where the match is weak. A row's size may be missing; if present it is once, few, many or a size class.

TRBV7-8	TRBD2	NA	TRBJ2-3	CASSLASGRAWDTQYF	TGTGCCAGCAGCTTAGCAAGCGGGAGGGCCTGGGATACGCAGTATTTT
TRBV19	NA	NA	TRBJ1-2	CASTKRETNGYTF	TGTGCCAGTACAAAAAGGGAGACCAATGGCTACACCTTC
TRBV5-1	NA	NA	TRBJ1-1	CASSTSLTGGTEAFF	TGCGCCAGCAGCACCTCCTTGACAGGAGGGACTGAAGCTTTCTTT
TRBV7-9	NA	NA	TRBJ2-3	CASTSSSDTQYF	TGTGCCAGCACCTCAAGCTCAGATACGCAGTATTTT
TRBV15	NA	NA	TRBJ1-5	CATGEGAGQPQHF	TGTGCCACCGGTGAAGGCGCGGGTCAGCCCCAGCATTTT
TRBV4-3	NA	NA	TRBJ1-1	CASSQDRGLGAEAFF	TGCGCCAGCAGCCAAGATCGCGGGCTTGGGGCTGAAGCTTTCTTT
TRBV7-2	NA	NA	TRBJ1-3	CASTGRAFGNTIYF	TGTGCCAGCACGGGCAGGGCTTTCGGAAACACCATATATTTT
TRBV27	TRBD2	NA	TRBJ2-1	CASSLSAGLSYNEQFF	TGTGCCAGCAGTTTATCAGCGGGACTATCTTACAATGAGCAGTTCTTC
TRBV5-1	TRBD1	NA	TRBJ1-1	CASSSPPGTGFMNTEAFF	TGCGCCAGCAGCTCGCCCCCCGGGACAGGGTTCATGAACACTGAAGCTTTCTTT
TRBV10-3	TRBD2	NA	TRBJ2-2	CAISRPFLWRESDTGELFF	TGTGCCATCAGCCGCCCCTTTTTATGGCGGGAGTCGGACACCGGGGAGCTGTTTTTT
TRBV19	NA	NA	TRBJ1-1	CASKLVGMNTEAFF	TGTGCCAGTAAACTGGTGGGGATGAACACTGAAGCTTTCTTT
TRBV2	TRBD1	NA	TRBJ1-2	CASSEALRNRGDYGYTF	TGTGCCAGCAGTGAAGCGCTTCGAAACAGGGGGGACTATGGCTACACCTTC
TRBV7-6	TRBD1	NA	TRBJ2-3	CASSRGDRELVDTQYF	TGTGCCAGCAGTCGCGGGGACAGGGAGTTAGTAGATACGCAGTATTTT
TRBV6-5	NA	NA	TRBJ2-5	CASSYVAARPQETQYF	TGTGCCAGCAGTTACGTAGCCGCTCGCCCTCAAGAGACCCAGTACTTC
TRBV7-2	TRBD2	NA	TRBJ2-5	CASSSGGETQYF	TGTGCCAGCAGCTCGGGGGGAGAGACCCAGTACTTC
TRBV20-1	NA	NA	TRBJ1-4	CSAEISEKLFF	TGCAGTGCGGAGATTTCGGAAAAACTGTTTTTT
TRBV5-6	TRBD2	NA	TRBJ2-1	CASSPWGLAGYNEQFF	TGTGCCAGCAGTCCTTGGGGACTAGCGGGGTACAATGAGCAGTTCTTC
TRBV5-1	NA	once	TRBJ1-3	CASSFGGAASSGNTIYF	TGCGCCAGCAGCTTCGGGGGGGCTGCCTCATCTGGAAACACCATATATTTT
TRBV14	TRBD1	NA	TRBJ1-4	CASSQGDRLYLATNEKLFF	TGTGCCAGCAGCCAAGGGGACAGGCTTTATCTTGCAACTAATGAAAAACTGTTTTTT
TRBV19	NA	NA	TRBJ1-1	CASSIVFPMNTEAFF	TGTGCCAGTAGTATCGTCTTCCCCATGAACACTGAAGCTTTCTTT
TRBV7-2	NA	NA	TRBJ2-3	CASSLAEATDTQYF	TGTGCCAGCAGCTTGGCTGAGGCCACAGATACGCAGTATTTT
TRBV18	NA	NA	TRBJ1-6	CASSPLDSNSPLHF	TGTGCCAGCTCACCACTGGACAGCAATTCACCCCTCCACTTT
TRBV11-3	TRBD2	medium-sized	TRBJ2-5	CASSRRTGTSGFQETQYF	TGTGCCAGCAGCCGTAGGACGGGGACTAGCGGGTTTCAAGAGACCCAGTACTTC
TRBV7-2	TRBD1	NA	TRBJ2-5	CASSFRQGAGETQYF	TGTGCCAGCAGCTTCCGACAGGGGGCGGGAGAGACCCAGTACTTC
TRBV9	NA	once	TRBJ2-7	CASSPGATSSYEQYF	TGTGCCAGCAGCCCAGGGGCGACAAGCTCCTACGAGCAGTACTTC
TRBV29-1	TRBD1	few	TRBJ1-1	CSVLGQGNTEAFF	TGCAGCGTCTTGGGACAGGGGAACACTGAAGCTTTCTTT
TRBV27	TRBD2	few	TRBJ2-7	CASSIRTSGSGEQYF	TGTGCCAGCAGTATACGGACTAGCGGGAGTGGCGAGCAGTACTTC
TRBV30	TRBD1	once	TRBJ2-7	CAWRDRGHEQYF	TGTGCCTGGAGAGACAGGGGTCACGAGCAGTACTTC
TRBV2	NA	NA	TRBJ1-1	CASSEQGAEAFF	TGTGCCAGCAGTGAACAGGGCGCTGAAGCTTTCTTT
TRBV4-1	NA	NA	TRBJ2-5	CASSQVRETQYF	TGCGCCAGCAGCCAAGTTAGGGAGACCCAGTACTTC
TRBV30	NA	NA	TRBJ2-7	CAWSVMRGYEQYF	TGTGCCTGGAGTGTAATGCGGGGCTACGAGCAGTACTTC
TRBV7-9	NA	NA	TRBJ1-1	CASSFRGNTEAFF	TGTGCCAGCAGCTTCAGAGGAAACACTGAAGCTTTCTTT
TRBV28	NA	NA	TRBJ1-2	CASSLSVRAGEKYGYTF	TGTGCCAGCAGTTTAAGTGTTCGGGCAGGAGAGAAATATGGCTACACCTTC
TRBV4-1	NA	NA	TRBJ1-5	CASSQVSGSNQPQHF	TGCGCCAGCAGCCAAGTAAGCGGGTCGAATCAGCCCCAGCATTTT
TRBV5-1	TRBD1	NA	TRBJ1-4	CASSQTTGQGAATNEKLFF	TGCGCCAGCAGCCAAACAACCGGACAGGGGGCCGCAACTAATGAAAAACTGTTTTTT
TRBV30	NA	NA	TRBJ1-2	CAWNPPGGHYGYTF	TGTGCCTGGAACCCACCGGGTGGCCACTATGGCTACACCTTC
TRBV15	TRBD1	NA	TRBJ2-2	CATRLVVGTDLSGELFF	TGTGCCACCAGACTAGTGGTCGGGACAGACTTATCTGGGGAGCTGTTTTTT
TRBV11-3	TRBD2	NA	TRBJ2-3	CASSPSGGGDTQYF	TGTGCCAGCAGCCCGAGCGGGGGGGGAGATACGCAGTATTTT
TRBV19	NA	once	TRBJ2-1	CASSQGGRGEQFF	TGTGCCAGTAGCCAAGGGGGGAGGGGGGAGCAGTTCTTC
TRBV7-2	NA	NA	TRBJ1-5	CASSLGIPGGNQPQHF	TGTGCCAGCAGCCTCGGGATCCCGGGGGGCAATCAGCCCCAGCATTTT
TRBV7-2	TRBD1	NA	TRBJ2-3	CASSFRTGGSDTQYF	TGTGCCAGCAGCTTCAGGACAGGGGGCTCAGATACGCAGTATTTT
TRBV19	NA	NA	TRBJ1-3	CASKGGGVPSGNTIYF	TGTGCCAGTAAGGGCGGTGGGGTCCCCTCTGGAAACACCATATATTTT
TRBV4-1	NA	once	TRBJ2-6	CASSHTAPGDGANVLTF	TGCGCCAGCAGCCATACGGCGCCCGGGGACGGGGCCAACGTCCTGACTTTC
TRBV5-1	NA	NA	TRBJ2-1	CASSPGDVNEQFF	TGCGCCAGCAGCCCGGGGGACGTCAATGAGCAGTTCTTC
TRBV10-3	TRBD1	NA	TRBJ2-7	CATRDSSYEQYF	TGTGCCACCCGGGACAGCTCCTACGAGCAGTACTTC
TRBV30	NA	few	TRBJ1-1	CAWTSRERENTEAFF	TGTGCCTGGACCTCCCGGGAGAGAGAGAACACTGAAGCTTTCTTT